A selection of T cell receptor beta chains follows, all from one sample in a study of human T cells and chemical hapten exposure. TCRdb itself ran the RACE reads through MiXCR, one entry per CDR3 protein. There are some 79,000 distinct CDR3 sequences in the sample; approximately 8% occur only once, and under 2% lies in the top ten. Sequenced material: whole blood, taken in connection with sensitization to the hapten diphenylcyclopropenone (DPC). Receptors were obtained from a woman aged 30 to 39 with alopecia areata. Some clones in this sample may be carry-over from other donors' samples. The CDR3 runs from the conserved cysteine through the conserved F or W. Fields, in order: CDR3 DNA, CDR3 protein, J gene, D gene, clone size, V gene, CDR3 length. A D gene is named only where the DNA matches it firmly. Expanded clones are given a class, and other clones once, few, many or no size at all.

CDR3nt: TGCGCCAGCAGTGAGAGCAAACTTCAGGGACAGGCGGCCCAGCATTTT; CDR3aa: CASSESKLQGQAAQHF; j_gene: TRBJ1-5; d_gene: TRBD1; abundance: many; v_gene: TRBV10-2; len: 16
CDR3nt: TGCAGTGCTAGAGATCGAGGAACTAGCGCTACCTACGAGCAGTACTTC; CDR3aa: CSARDRGTSATYEQYF; j_gene: TRBJ2-7; d_gene: TRBD2; abundance: many; v_gene: TRBV20-1; len: 16
CDR3nt: TGCGCCAGCAGCACCGGGACAAGCGGAACTGAAGCTTTCTTT; CDR3aa: CASSTGTSGTEAFF; j_gene: TRBJ1-1; d_gene: -; abundance: many; v_gene: TRBV5-1; len: 14
CDR3nt: TGTGCCAGCAGCTCAGAACGGGTCTCGGGAGCTTTCTTT; CDR3aa: CASSSERVSGAFF; j_gene: TRBJ1-1; d_gene: -; abundance: few; v_gene: TRBV7-9; len: 13
CDR3nt: TGTGCCAGCAGCTCCATACTCAGGGATTCAAACTATGGCTACACCTTC; CDR3aa: CASSSILRDSNYGYTF; j_gene: TRBJ1-2; d_gene: -; abundance: -; v_gene: TRBV7-8; len: 16
CDR3nt: TGTGCCAGCAGCCCCAGGGGCACTAGCGGGGAAACAGATACGCAGTATTTT; CDR3aa: CASSPRGTSGETDTQYF; j_gene: TRBJ2-3; d_gene: TRBD2; abundance: many; v_gene: TRBV7-2; len: 17
CDR3nt: TGTGCCAGCAGAGGAAACAGGGGATTGGACGAGCAGTACTTC; CDR3aa: CASRGNRGLDEQYF; j_gene: TRBJ2-7; d_gene: TRBD1; abundance: -; v_gene: TRBV6-2/TRBV6-3; len: 14
CDR3nt: TGTGCCATCAGTGAGTCCGATAGGGGCAGTTCTGGGGCCAACGTCCTGACTTTC; CDR3aa: CAISESDRGSSGANVLTF; j_gene: TRBJ2-6; d_gene: -; abundance: few; v_gene: TRBV10-3; len: 18
CDR3nt: TGTGCCAGCAGCCCTACCGGATTAACGATAGCTTTCTTT; CDR3aa: CASSPTGLTIAFF; j_gene: TRBJ1-1; d_gene: -; abundance: many; v_gene: TRBV7-9; len: 13
CDR3nt: TGTGCCAGCAGCTTCCGACCGATTGGCTCGAGGGATCAGCCCCAGCATTTT; CDR3aa: CASSFRPIGSRDQPQHF; j_gene: TRBJ1-5; d_gene: -; abundance: -; v_gene: TRBV7-9; len: 17
CDR3nt: TGCGCCAGCAACGCAATTAGGGCTCCACAAGAGACCCAGTACTTC; CDR3aa: CASNAIRAPQETQYF; j_gene: TRBJ2-5; d_gene: -; abundance: many; v_gene: TRBV5-1; len: 15
CDR3nt: TGTGCCAGCCGACAGGGCAGGGTCACTGAAGCTTTCTTT; CDR3aa: CASRQGRVTEAFF; j_gene: TRBJ1-1; d_gene: TRBD1; abundance: few; v_gene: TRBV18; len: 13
CDR3nt: TGTGCCAGCAGCCAAGAAGTTGCAGCTGTTAACTATGGCTACACCTTC; CDR3aa: CASSQEVAAVNYGYTF; j_gene: TRBJ1-2; d_gene: -; abundance: many; v_gene: TRBV4-2; len: 16
CDR3nt: TGCAGTGGCTCACTAGCGGGGGGCTTCGGGGAGCAGTACTTC; CDR3aa: CSGSLAGGFGEQYF; j_gene: TRBJ2-7; d_gene: TRBD2; abundance: many; v_gene: TRBV20-1; len: 14
CDR3nt: TGTGCCAGCAGCACCGGACTGGATCAGCCCCAGCATTTT; CDR3aa: CASSTGLDQPQHF; j_gene: TRBJ1-5; d_gene: -; abundance: many; v_gene: TRBV7-9; len: 13
CDR3nt: -; CDR3aa: CASSLAWGDGSPLNF; j_gene: TRBJ1-6; d_gene: -; abundance: -; v_gene: TRBV7-6; len: 15
CDR3nt: TGTGCCAGCAGCTATGGGACGGGGAACACTGAAGCTTTCTTT; CDR3aa: CASSYGTGNTEAFF; j_gene: TRBJ1-1; d_gene: -; abundance: many; v_gene: TRBV9; len: 14
CDR3nt: TGCAGTGCCCTCCAATCCAATGAGCAGTTCTTC; CDR3aa: CSALQSNEQFF; j_gene: TRBJ2-1; d_gene: -; abundance: -; v_gene: TRBV20-1; len: 11
CDR3nt: TGTGCCAGCAGTACCCCAGGGGGTGGCTACACCTTC; CDR3aa: CASSTPGGGYTF; j_gene: TRBJ1-2; d_gene: TRBD1; abundance: many; v_gene: TRBV12-3/TRBV12-4; len: 12
CDR3nt: TGTGCCAGCAGCGGGGACCCGTTCCTTAATGAAAAACTGTTTTTT; CDR3aa: CASSGDPFLNEKLFF; j_gene: TRBJ1-4; d_gene: -; abundance: many; v_gene: TRBV12-3/TRBV12-4; len: 15
CDR3nt: TGTGCCAGCAGCCAACCGGGACTAGTCGAGACCCAGTACTTC; CDR3aa: CASSQPGLVETQYF; j_gene: TRBJ2-5; d_gene: TRBD2; abundance: many; v_gene: TRBV13; len: 14
CDR3nt: TGTGCCAGCAGTGTATCACAGGGGAATGAAAAACTGTTTTTT; CDR3aa: CASSVSQGNEKLFF; j_gene: TRBJ1-4; d_gene: TRBD1; abundance: many; v_gene: TRBV9; len: 14
CDR3nt: TGTGCCAGCAGTGCGACGCAGGGTTATGATGAAAAACTGTTTTTT; CDR3aa: CASSATQGYDEKLFF; j_gene: TRBJ1-4; d_gene: -; abundance: -; v_gene: TRBV25-1; len: 15
CDR3nt: TGCGCCAGCAGCTTGTTGCAGGGTAGCACAGATACGCAGTATTTT; CDR3aa: CASSLLQGSTDTQYF; j_gene: TRBJ2-3; d_gene: -; abundance: few; v_gene: TRBV5-1; len: 15
CDR3nt: TGTGCCAGCTCACCGTCGGACTCTGGAAACACCATATATTTT; CDR3aa: CASSPSDSGNTIYF; j_gene: TRBJ1-3; d_gene: -; abundance: -; v_gene: TRBV18; len: 14
CDR3nt: TGCGCCAGCAGCTTGGGGTTGGGTGATGAAGCTTTCTTT; CDR3aa: CASSLGLGDEAFF; j_gene: TRBJ1-1; d_gene: -; abundance: many; v_gene: TRBV5-1; len: 13
CDR3nt: TGTGCCAGCAGCTTGAGGAGTGGCTACACCTTC; CDR3aa: CASSLRSGYTF; j_gene: TRBJ1-2; d_gene: -; abundance: few; v_gene: TRBV5-6; len: 11
CDR3nt: TGTGCCAGCAGTTTAGAGGGTGCCCAGTACTTC; CDR3aa: CASSLEGAQYF; j_gene: TRBJ2-5; d_gene: -; abundance: -; v_gene: TRBV27; len: 11
CDR3nt: TGTGCTAGTGGTTTGGACCTGACTAAATCGGGGACTGAAGCTTTCTTT; CDR3aa: CASGLDLTKSGTEAFF; j_gene: TRBJ1-1; d_gene: -; abundance: many; v_gene: TRBV12-5; len: 16
CDR3nt: TGTGCCAGCAGTGAAGCGGGATGGTCGGGGGCTTTCTTT; CDR3aa: CASSEAGWSGAFF; j_gene: TRBJ1-1; d_gene: -; abundance: few; v_gene: TRBV2; len: 13
CDR3nt: TGTGCCAGCAGCAATGGGGGGAGGGGGCGAACTGAAGCTTTCTTT; CDR3aa: CASSNGGRGRTEAFF; j_gene: TRBJ1-1; d_gene: TRBD1; abundance: -; v_gene: TRBV2; len: 15
CDR3nt: TGCGCCAGCAGCTTGGGAGAGTTCAGCAATCAGCCCCAGCATTTT; CDR3aa: CASSLGEFSNQPQHF; j_gene: TRBJ1-5; d_gene: -; abundance: many; v_gene: TRBV5-1; len: 15
CDR3nt: TGTGCCAGCAGTCCACAGGGATGTCAAGAGACCCAGTACTTC; CDR3aa: CASSPQGCQETQYF; j_gene: TRBJ2-5; d_gene: -; abundance: -; v_gene: TRBV12-3/TRBV12-4; len: 14